The rows below give T cell receptor beta chains drawn from one sample of a study of T cell repertoires in ileal Crohn's disease. Libraries were prepared by immunoSEQ multiplex PCR; TCRdb keeps only in-frame clonotypes and omits some of them. The sample yields approximately 6,500 clones, approximately 70% seen once. The sample taken for sequencing was ileal tissue. The receptors shown here come from an adult with Crohn's disease. Each CDR3 is given with its conserved first and last residue. The D gene is left open where the match is weak. Rows give clone size only sometimes, using once, few, many, or a class for an expanded clone.

V,J,D,size,CDR3,DNA
TRBV7-8,TRBJ2-7,TRBD2,.,CASSLGAGGPEQYF,TGTGCCAGCAGCCTAGGAGCGGGAGGGCCCGAGCAGTACTTC
TRBV29-1,TRBJ2-5,.,.,CSVGIPGGTQYF,TGCAGCGTTGGGATCCCCGGCGGGACCCAGTACTTC
TRBV6-1,TRBJ1-4,.,.,CASRGGVATNEKLFF,TGTGCCAGCAGGGGGGGGGTGGCAACTAATGAAAAACTGTTTTTT
TRBV5-1,TRBJ2-3,.,.,CASSGGDTLLAQYF,TGCGCCAGCAGCGGGGGGGACACCTTGCTGGCGCAGTATTTT
TRBV11-2,TRBJ2-3,TRBD2,.,CASSLVRTSGTQYF,TGTGCCAGCAGCTTAGTGCGGACTAGCGGGACGCAGTATTTT
TRBV6-4,TRBJ1-1,.,large,CASSDAGRAFF,TGTGCCAGCAGTGACGCGGGGCGCGCTTTCTTT
TRBV5-5,TRBJ1-6,TRBD1,few,CASSSTFRDRVLGNSPLHF,TGTGCCAGCAGCTCGACCTTCCGGGACAGGGTTTTAGGGAATTCACCCCTCCACTTT
TRBV2,TRBJ1-2,.,.,CASRIQGTYGYTF,TGTGCCAGCAGGATACAGGGAACGTATGGCTACACCTTC
TRBV5-5,TRBJ1-2,.,few,CASSSENYGYTF,TGTGCCAGCAGCTCCGAGAACTATGGCTACACCTTC
TRBV29-1,TRBJ1-2,TRBD1,.,CSTRQGVDGYTF,TGCAGCACAAGACAGGGAGTAGATGGCTACACCTTC
TRBV30,TRBJ1-2,.,.,CAWSGQSVGNGYTF,TGTGCCTGGAGTGGCCAAAGCGTCGGCAATGGCTACACCTTC
TRBV5-4,TRBJ2-5,TRBD2,.,CASSAGLAGGRGTQYF,TGTGCCAGCAGCGCCGGACTAGCGGGGGGAAGGGGGACCCAGTACTTC
TRBV5-6,TRBJ2-3,.,.,CASSFKGGGTDTQYF,TGTGCCAGCAGCTTTAAAGGGGGAGGCACAGATACGCAGTATTTT
TRBV7-6,TRBJ1-2,TRBD1,few,CASSLGQGAGGYTF,TGTGCCAGCAGCTTAGGACAGGGGGCTGGCGGCTACACCTTC
TRBV11-2,TRBJ2-3,.,.,CASSSLAGIGTDTQYF,TGTGCCAGCAGCTCTCTGGCGGGAATAGGGACAGATACGCAGTATTTT
TRBV7-8,TRBJ1-5,.,once,CASSPDSGQPQHF,TGTGCCAGCAGCCCCGACTCGGGGCAGCCCCAGCATTTT
TRBV19,TRBJ2-5,TRBD1,few,CASSDRGEDETQYF,TGTGCCAGTAGTGACAGGGGTGAAGATGAGACCCAGTACTTC
TRBV7-9,TRBJ1-1,.,few,CASSPTRGGTEAFF,TGTGCCAGCAGCCCTACCAGGGGAGGGACTGAAGCTTTCTTT
TRBV10-3,TRBJ1-2,.,.,CAISESPGDGYTF,TGTGCCATCAGTGAGTCTCCAGGTGATGGCTACACCTTC
TRBV9,TRBJ1-1,.,.,CASSVVANTEAFF,TGTGCCAGCAGCGTAGTAGCTAACACTGAAGCTTTCTTT
TRBV18,TRBJ1-6,.,few,CASSPEATQYSPLHF,TGTGCCAGCTCACCAGAAGCGACCCAGTATTCACCCCTCCACTTT
TRBV5-1,TRBJ2-7,TRBD1,.,CASSFTRDSAYEQYF,TGCGCCAGCAGCTTTACCCGGGACAGCGCCTACGAGCAGTACTTC
TRBV30,TRBJ2-7,.,.,CAWMDNSYEQYF,TGTGCCTGGATGGACAACTCCTACGAGCAGTACTTC
TRBV14,TRBJ1-1,.,few,CASSPQTGSVRRAFF,TGTGCCAGCAGCCCACAAACAGGCTCGGTCCGACGGGCTTTCTTT
TRBV28,TRBJ2-1,.,.,CASRAKGGPSYNEQFF,TGTGCCAGCAGGGCAAAAGGGGGTCCCTCCTACAATGAGCAGTTCTTC
TRBV15,TRBJ2-5,TRBD2,.,CATSASGLAGEETQYF,TGTGCCACCAGCGCCTCGGGACTAGCGGGAGAGGAGACCCAGTACTTC
TRBV23-1,TRBJ2-1,.,.,CASSLGRRSSYNEQFF,TGCGCCAGCAGTCTAGGCAGAAGGAGCTCCTACAATGAGCAGTTCTTC
TRBV28,TRBJ2-7,TRBD2,.,CASSPVDSGRLYEQYF,TGTGCCAGCAGTCCCGTTGATAGCGGGAGATTGTACGAGCAGTACTTC
TRBV30,TRBJ2-5,TRBD1,.,CAWTPAPDRVRETQYF,TGTGCCTGGACCCCCGCCCCCGACAGGGTGCGGGAGACCCAGTACTTC
TRBV29-1,TRBJ2-7,.,.,CSAADSRYEQYF,TGCAGCGCCGCGGACAGCCGCTACGAGCAGTACTTC
TRBV6-4,TRBJ1-1,.,.,CASSDGGIEAEAFF,TGTGCCAGCAGTGACGGAGGTATTGAGGCTGAAGCTTTCTTT
TRBV6-1,TRBJ1-1,.,.,CASSEAQGNTEAFF,TGTGCCAGCAGTGAAGCCCAGGGGAACACTGAAGCTTTCTTT
TRBV14,TRBJ1-2,.,.,CASSQTQGSGYGYTF,TGTGCCAGCAGCCAAACTCAGGGCTCCGGCTATGGCTACACCTTC
TRBV12-5,TRBJ2-3,TRBD1,.,CASGSTRQGTDTQYF,TGTGCTAGTGGATCAACCCGACAGGGAACAGATACGCAGTATTTT
TRBV7-2,TRBJ2-7,TRBD1,few,CASSLFPGQGQQYF,TGTGCCAGCAGCCTTTTCCCGGGACAGGGCCAGCAGTACTTC
TRBV7-9,TRBJ2-7,.,few,CASSLSNSYEQYF,TGTGCCAGCAGCTTATCTAACTCCTACGAGCAGTACTTC
TRBV28,TRBJ1-1,.,.,CASSPLYRATEAFF,TGTGCCAGCAGTCCCCTCTACAGGGCTACTGAAGCTTTCTTT
TRBV6-5,TRBJ1-6,.,.,CASSYSGRAGNSPLHF,TGTGCCAGCAGTTACTCAGGCAGGGCCGGAAATTCACCCCTCCACTTT
TRBV27,TRBJ2-1,TRBD2,.,CATGLAGPREQFF,TGTGCCACGGGACTAGCGGGACCTCGCGAGCAGTTCTTC
TRBV18,TRBJ2-1,TRBD1,.,CASSSGQGAPYNEQFF,TGTGCCAGCTCATCTGGACAGGGGGCCCCCTACAATGAGCAGTTCTTC